A single sample is the source of the 27 T cell receptor beta chains below, sequenced in a study of T cells in Graves' hyperthyroidism and ophthalmopathy. The investigators amplified TCR beta CDR3 regions from RNA transcripts. When the TCR CDR3 underwent first-round RT-PCR, the HTBI primer set was used. Each CDR3 protein gets one entry after TCRdb re-called the multiplex PCR reads with MiXCR. The sample has about 640,000 distinct CDR3 sequences, roughly 20% seen once. Material for sequencing was blood. The source of these receptors is a man aged 30 to 45 with Graves' ophthalmopathy.

The V call is TRBV3-1, the J call TRBJ2-1; 10 bases line up with TRBD2. The CDR3 has 17 residues. J was trimmed by 2 bases and V by 0 bases; bases with no gene match: 4. Germline lookup yields CDR1 LGHDT and CDR2 YNNKEL (reference sequence). The CDR3, as DNA: TGTGCCAGCAGCCAAGATAGCGGGAGGTTCCCCTACAATGAGCAGTTCTTC. Residues: CASSQDSGRFPYNEQFF.

This clonotype occurred many times. The chain links TRBV28 to TRBJ2-1; D gene uncertain. The V gene's germline CDR1 is MDHEN and CDR2 SYDVKM. V lost 2 bases to trimming and J lost 0 bases, with 11 bases between them. There are 16 residues in the CDR3. The CDR3 sequence: CASSLRAFTSYNEQFF. CDR3 nucleotide sequence: TGTGCCAGCAGTTTACGGGCTTTTACCTCCTACAATGAGCAGTTCTTC.

This clonotype was counted only a few times. The chain links TRBV19 to TRBJ1-1; D possibly corresponds to TRBD1 (6 bases). The CDR3 is 15 amino acids. V lost 5 bases and J lost 0, with 13 bases in between. Germline values: CDR1 LNHDA, CDR2 SQIVND (reference sequence). The CDR3 loop is CASSARQEMNTEAFF. The DNA of the CDR3 is TGTGCCAGTAGTGCCCGACAGGAGATGAACACTGAAGCTTTCTTT.

The chain uses TRBV4-1 and TRBJ1-5, with D uncertain. The CDR3 extends over 15 amino acids. V was shortened by 0 bases and J by 2 bases, with 8 bases between the two germline ends. CDR1 and CDR2 (germline): MGHRA, YSYEKL. The CDR3 sequence is CASSQDLAGNQPQHF. In DNA form, the CDR3 reads TGCGCCAGCAGCCAAGATTTGGCTGGCAATCAGCCCCAGCATTTT.

About this clonotype itself: Given a much more abundant clone one base away, this may be a read error. This CDR3 is CASSPGLAGPDEQYF. The CDR3 DNA is TGTGCCAGCAGCCCAGGACTAGCGGGACCAGATGAGCAGTACTTC. The chain is built from TRBV12-3 or TRBV12-4 and TRBJ2-1, with 12 bases matching TRBD2. The J call may be mistaken, given a closer DNA end match to TRBJ2-7. CDR3 size: 15 residues.

The chain uses TRBV20-1 and TRBJ2-1; the D gene is possibly TRBD2 (6 bases). CDR1 and CDR2 from the germline V gene are DFQATT and SNEGSKA (reference sequence). Trimming shortened V by 5 bases and J by 0 bases, and 11 bases separated the two germline ends. CDR3 length: 14 residues. The CDR3 coding sequence is TGCAGTGCTTCCTCGGGAGTCTCCTACAATGAGCAGTTCTTC. Its translation is CSASSGVSYNEQFF.

This chain connects TRBV3-1 to TRBJ2-5; 11 bases agree with TRBD2. Germline CDR1 is LGHDT and CDR2 is YNNKEL (reference sequence). CDR3 length equals 17 residues. Unmatched junction bases numbered 10, after V lost 4 bases and J lost 3 bases. The CDR3 bases are TGTGCCAGCAGCCCGACTAGCGGGAACCGGGGAAAAGAGACCCAGTACTTC. Amino acids: CASSPTSGNRGKETQYF.

The chain combines TRBV19 with TRBJ2-2; D is perhaps TRBD1 (5 bases). The CDR3 is 13 amino acids. Trimming removed 1 base from V and 7 bases from J, with 7 bases in between. The germline V gene has CDR1 LNHDA and CDR2 SQIVND (reference sequence). Written as DNA, the CDR3 is TGTGCCAGTAGTATAGTGGACATCGGGGAGCTGTTTTTT. This codes for CASSIVDIGELFF.

The chain carries TRBV6-1 and TRBJ1-2; D uncertain. The ends were cut back, 9 bases at V and 4 bases at J, with 18 bases in the middle. This CDR3 is built from 14 residues. CDR1 and CDR2 (germline): MNHNS, SASEGT. This CDR3 is CARGTGEQIYGYTF. The DNA of the CDR3 is TGTGCCAGAGGAACCGGGGAGCAGATCTATGGCTACACCTTC.

This clonotype appeared many times. V is TRBV5-1 and J is TRBJ2-1, with 11 bases fitting TRBD2. With 3 bases clipped from V and 3 bases from J, the junction kept 5 bases outside the gene matches. Germline loops: CDR1 SGHRS, CDR2 YFSETQ. This CDR3 spans 16 amino acids. The CDR3 coding sequence is TGCGCCAGCAGCTCGGGGACTAGCGGACTCTACAATGAGCAGTTCTTC. Translation: CASSSGTSGLYNEQFF.

This clonotype was picked up many times. V is TRBV7-9 and J is TRBJ2-2; D gene ambiguous. V was shortened by 6 bases and J by 4 bases, with 9 bases between the two germline ends. Germline lookup yields CDR1 SEHNR and CDR2 FQNEAQ (reference sequence). The CDR3 has 13 residues. Written as DNA, the CDR3 is TGTGCCAGCAGGACCCCTAGCACCGGGGAGCTGTTTTTT. Translating gives CASRTPSTGELFF.

This clonotype was seen a handful of times. This chain uses TRBV20-1 with TRBJ2-1; 8 bases are a match to TRBD2. After removal of 1 base from V and 4 bases from J, the junction contained 9 bases not matched to a gene. The CDR3 totals 16 residues. Per germline, CDR1 DFQATT and CDR2 SNEGSKA (reference sequence). CDR3 nucleotides: TGCAGTGCTAGAGTGAGGACTAGCAGGCGTTACAATGAGCAGTTCTTC. This gives the protein CSARVRTSRRYNEQFF.

CDR3 nucleotide sequence: TGCAGTGCTAGGGCTAGCGGGAGCCTTTACGAGCAGTACTTC. This sequence encodes CSARASGSLYEQYF. This rearrangement joins TRBV20-1 to TRBJ2-7; 10 bases line up with TRBD2. This CDR3 region has 14 residues. The V gene end was trimmed by 3 bases and the J gene end by 4 bases; junction bases not matched to a gene: 6. CDR1 is DFQATT, CDR2 SNEGSKA, per germline (reference sequence).

The rearrangement links TRBV2 to TRBJ2-1; D is perhaps TRBD2 (7 bases). Looked up from germline, CDR1 is SNHLY and CDR2 is FYNNEI. Trimming took 6 bases from V and 3 from J, leaving 15 bases between them. The CDR3 loop spans 15 amino acids. Written as DNA, the CDR3 is TGTGCCAGCAGGGGGGCTAGCGGAAACTACAATGAGCAGTTCTTC. It codes for CASRGASGNYNEQFF.

The chain is built from TRBV7-3 and TRBJ2-2; tentatively, D is TRBD2 (6 bases). CDR1 and CDR2 (germline): SGHTA, FQGTGA. This CDR3 spans 16 amino acids. Between the trimmed V and J ends, which lost 2 bases and 7 bases, there was a span of 17 bases. The CDR3 protein is CASSLSGVGRDGELFF. Written as DNA, the CDR3 is TGTGCCAGCAGCTTATCGGGGGTTGGCAGGGACGGGGAGCTGTTTTTT.

This clonotype was detected only a few times. This chain joins TRBV9 and TRBJ2-1, with 12 bases identical to TRBD1. V lost 4 bases to trimming and J lost 9 bases; unmatched junction nucleotides: 8. The V gene's germline CDR1 is SGDLS and CDR2 YYNGEE. The CDR3 is 15 amino acids. Here the CDR3 reads CASSPPGTGGLEQFF. The CDR3, as DNA: TGTGCCAGCAGCCCCCCCGGGACAGGGGGCCTTGAGCAGTTCTTC.

This clonotype occurred a few times. The V call is TRBV30, the J call TRBJ2-3; D is unclear. V lost 3 bases to trimming and J lost 5 bases, with 9 bases between them. CDR1 is GTSNPN, CDR2 SVGIG, per germline (reference sequence). The CDR3 is made up of 12 amino acids. CDR3 residues: CAWSLLGDTQYF. The CDR3 bases are TGTGCCTGGAGCCTACTCGGAGATACGCAGTATTTT.

A few counts support this clonotype. V usage is TRBV9 and J usage is TRBJ2-2; D is perhaps TRBD1 (5 bases). Trimming pared 0 bases from V and 6 bases from J, leaving 6 bases between. The CDR3 consists of 13 residues. CDR1 SGDLS and CDR2 YYNGEE come from the germline V gene. CDR3 protein: CASSVGGPGELFF. The CDR3 region has the DNA TGTGCCAGCAGCGTAGGGGGCCCCGGGGAGCTGTTTTTT. Together with reference TRBV9 and TRBJ2-2, the CDR3 gives the full variable domain: DSGVTQTPKHLITATGQRVTLRCSPRSGDLSVYWYQQSLDQGLQFLIQYYNGEERAKGNILERFSAQQFPDLHSELNLSSLELGDSALYFCASSVGGPGELFFGEGSRLTVL.

In its sample, this clonotype was seen a few times. One end of the junction does not line up with germline, which may come from a read error. The chain couples TRBV5-1 to TRBJ2-1; D is undetermined. The CDR3 is 17 amino acids. The germline gives CDR1 SGHRS, CDR2 YFSETQ. This chain's CDR3 is CAGSLVPDPSSYNEQFF. DNA for the CDR3: TGCGCCGGCAGCTTGGTACCCGACCCGAGCTCCTACAATGAGCAGTTCTTC.

This clonotype has a count of ten or more. The chain carries TRBV11-2 and TRBJ2-1; D possibly corresponds to TRBD2 (6 bases). The CDR3 covers 14 residues. Looked up from germline, CDR1 is SGHAT and CDR2 is FQNNGV. The ends were cut back, 7 bases at V and 7 bases at J, with 17 bases in the middle. The CDR3 sequence is CASMGRGRRNEQFF. The CDR3 nucleotides are TGTGCCAGCATGGGGCGGGGCCGAAGGAATGAGCAGTTCTTC.

DNA for the CDR3: TGCAGTGCTAGTCCGGGACAGGGCACCTACGAGCAGTACTTC. Residues: CSASPGQGTYEQYF. The gene calls are TRBV20-1 and TRBJ2-7; 9 nucleotides match TRBD1. There are 14 residues in the CDR3. Germline loops: CDR1 DFQATT, CDR2 SNEGSKA (reference sequence). With 3 bases clipped from V and 2 bases from J, the junction kept 5 bases outside the gene matches.

The rearrangement links TRBV3-1 to TRBJ2-2; TRBD2 aligns across 7 bases. The CDR3 contains 16 residues. Germline trimming cut 2 bases from V and 9 bases from J; bases unmatched to any gene: 12. Germline CDR1 and CDR2: LGHDT and YNNKEL (reference sequence). CDR3 DNA: TGTGCCAGCAGCCAATATTCGTCCGGGAGGAGTAGGGAGCTGTTTTTT. Translation gives CASSQYSSGRSRELFF.

This clonotype was counted ten times or more. The chain combines TRBV5-1 with TRBJ2-1; the D gene is possibly TRBD2 (5 bases). From germline, CDR1 is SGHRS and CDR2 YFSETQ. V lost 1 base and J lost 6, with 8 bases in between. The CDR3 consists of 13 residues. CDR3 amino acids: CASSLQSGNEQFF. DNA of the CDR3: TGCGCCAGCAGCTTGCAAAGCGGCAATGAGCAGTTCTTC.

This clonotype was observed many times. The V gene is TRBV28, the J gene TRBJ1-2; no reliable D call. Trimming shortened V by 5 bases and J by 4 bases, and 14 bases separated the two germline ends. This CDR3 spans 14 amino acids. Germline V gene sequence: CDR1 MDHEN, CDR2 SYDVKM. The CDR3 sequence is CASSPLQSSYGYTF. The CDR3 region has the DNA TGTGCCAGCAGTCCTCTACAGAGTTCCTATGGCTACACCTTC.

This clonotype was detected ten times or more. The chain couples TRBV5-1 to TRBJ2-7, with 10 bases lining up with TRBD2. CDR3 length equals 16 residues. Germline assignment: CDR1 SGHRS and CDR2 YFSETQ. Trimming took 0 bases from V and 3 from J; bases not matched to a gene: 6. The chain's CDR3 is CASSLDLAGGNYEQYF. CDR3 DNA: TGCGCCAGCAGCTTGGACTTAGCGGGAGGAAACTACGAGCAGTACTTC. The full variable domain, rest sourced from reference TRBV5-1 and TRBJ2-7, is KAGVTQTPRYLIKTRGQQVTLSCSPISGHRSVSWYQQTPGQGLQFLFEYFSETQRNKGNFPGRFSGRQFSNSRSEMNVSTLELGDSALYLCASSLDLAGGNYEQYFGPGTRLTVT.

The gene calls are TRBV4-3 and TRBJ2-3; 12 nucleotides align to TRBD1. V dropped 4 bases and J dropped 3; count of bases not matched to a gene: 2. The V gene's germline CDR1 is LGHNA and CDR2 YSLEER. The CDR3 has 15 residues. In DNA form, the CDR3 reads TGCGCCAGCAGCCGGGACAGGGGGCCAACAGATACGCAGTATTTT. This encodes CASSRDRGPTDTQYF.

This chain connects TRBV28 to TRBJ1-3; D is perhaps TRBD1 (6 bases). The CDR3 spans 15 residues. Germline CDR1 and CDR2: MDHEN and SYDVKM. V gave up 10 bases and J gave up 0 bases, with 16 bases separating them. The CDR3 here is CATRRGTDSGNTIYF. The CDR3 nucleotides are TGTGCCACCAGAAGGGGGACCGACTCTGGAAACACCATATATTTT.